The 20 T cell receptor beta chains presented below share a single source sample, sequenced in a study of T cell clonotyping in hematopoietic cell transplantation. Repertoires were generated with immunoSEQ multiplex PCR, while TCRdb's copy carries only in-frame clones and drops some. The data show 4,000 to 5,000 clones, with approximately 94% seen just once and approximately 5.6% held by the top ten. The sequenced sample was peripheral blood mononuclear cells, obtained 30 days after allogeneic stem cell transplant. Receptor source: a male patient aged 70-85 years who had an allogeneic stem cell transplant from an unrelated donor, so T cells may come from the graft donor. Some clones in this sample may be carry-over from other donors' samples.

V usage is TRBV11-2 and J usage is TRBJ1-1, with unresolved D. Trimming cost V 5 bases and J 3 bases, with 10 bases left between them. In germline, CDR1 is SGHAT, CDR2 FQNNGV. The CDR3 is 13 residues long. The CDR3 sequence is CASSRRWDTEAFF. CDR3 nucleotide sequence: TGTGCCAGCAGCCGCCGGTGGGACACTGAAGCTTTCTTT.

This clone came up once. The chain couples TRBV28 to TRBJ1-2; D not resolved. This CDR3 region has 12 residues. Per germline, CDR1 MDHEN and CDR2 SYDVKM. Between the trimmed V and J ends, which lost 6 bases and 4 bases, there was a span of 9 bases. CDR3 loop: CASSLPAYGYTF. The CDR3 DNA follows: TGTGCCAGCAGCCTGCCGGCCTATGGCTACACCTTC.

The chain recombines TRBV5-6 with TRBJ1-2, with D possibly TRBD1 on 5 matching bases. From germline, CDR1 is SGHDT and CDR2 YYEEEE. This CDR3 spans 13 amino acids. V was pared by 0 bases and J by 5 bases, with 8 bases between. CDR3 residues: CASSLETEYGYTF. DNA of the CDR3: TGTGCCAGCAGCTTGGAGACAGAGTATGGCTACACCTTC.

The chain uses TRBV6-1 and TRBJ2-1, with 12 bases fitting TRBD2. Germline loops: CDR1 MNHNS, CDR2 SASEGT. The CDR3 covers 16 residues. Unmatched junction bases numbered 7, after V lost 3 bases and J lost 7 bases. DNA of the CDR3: TGTGCCAGCAGTGATGGTAGACTAGCGGGAGAGAATGAGCAGTTCTTC. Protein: CASSDGRLAGENEQFF.

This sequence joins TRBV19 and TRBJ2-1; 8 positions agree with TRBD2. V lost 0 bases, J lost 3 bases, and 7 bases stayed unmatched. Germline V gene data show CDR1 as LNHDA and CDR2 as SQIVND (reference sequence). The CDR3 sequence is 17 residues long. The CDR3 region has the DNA TGTGCCAGTAGTATAGATAGGGCGGGAGGCTTCTACAATGAGCAGTTCTTC. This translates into CASSIDRAGGFYNEQFF.

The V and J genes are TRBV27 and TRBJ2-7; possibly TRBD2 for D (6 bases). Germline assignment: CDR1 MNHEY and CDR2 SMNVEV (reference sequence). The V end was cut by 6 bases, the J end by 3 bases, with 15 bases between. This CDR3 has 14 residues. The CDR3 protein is CASRQVLASYEQYF. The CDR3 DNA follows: TGTGCCAGCAGGCAGGTTCTAGCGAGCTACGAGCAGTACTTC.

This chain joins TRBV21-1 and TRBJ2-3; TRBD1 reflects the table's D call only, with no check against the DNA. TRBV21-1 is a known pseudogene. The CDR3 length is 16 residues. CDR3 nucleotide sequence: TGTGCCAGCAGCAAAGCGCTGGGACAGGGCACAGATACGCAGTATTTT. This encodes CASSKALGQGTDTQYF.

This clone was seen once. CDR3 sequence: CSVDAGIYGNTEAFF. The CDR3 bases are TGCAGCGTTGACGCGGGGATATATGGGAACACTGAAGCTTTCTTT. The chain recombines TRBV29-1 with TRBJ1-1; no firm D call. Germline V gives CDR1 SQVTM, CDR2 ANQGSEA. The CDR3 extends over 15 amino acids. V was shortened by 3 bases and J by 1 base, with 15 bases between the two germline ends.

CDR3 in DNA: TGTGCCAGCAGTGGGGGGACAGGGTTCGTGCTTGGCTACACCTTC. This codes for CASSGGTGFVLGYTF. The rearrangement uses TRBV6-1 and TRBJ1-2; 9 bases match TRBD1. There are 15 residues in the CDR3. CDR1 MNHNS and CDR2 SASEGT come from the germline V gene. V trimming: 4 bases; J trimming: 7 bases; junction bases outside the gene matches: 10.

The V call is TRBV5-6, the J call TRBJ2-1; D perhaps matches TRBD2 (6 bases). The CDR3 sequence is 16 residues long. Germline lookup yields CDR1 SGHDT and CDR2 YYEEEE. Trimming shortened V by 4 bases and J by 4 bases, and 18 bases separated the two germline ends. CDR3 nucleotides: TGTGCCAGCAGCACCGTTGCGGGAAACATTTACAATGAGCAGTTCTTC. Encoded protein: CASSTVAGNIYNEQFF.

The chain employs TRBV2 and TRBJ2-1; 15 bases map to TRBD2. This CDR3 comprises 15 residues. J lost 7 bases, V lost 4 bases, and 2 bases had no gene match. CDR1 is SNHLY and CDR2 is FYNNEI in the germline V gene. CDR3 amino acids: CASSGGTSGRNEQFF. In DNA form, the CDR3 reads TGTGCCAGCAGTGGCGGGACTAGCGGGAGGAATGAGCAGTTCTTC.

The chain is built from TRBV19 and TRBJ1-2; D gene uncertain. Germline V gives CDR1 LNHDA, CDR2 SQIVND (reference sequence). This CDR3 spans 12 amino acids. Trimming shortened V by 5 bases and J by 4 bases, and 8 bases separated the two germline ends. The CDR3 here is CASSSVPYGYTF. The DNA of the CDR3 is TGTGCCAGTAGTTCGGTGCCCTATGGCTACACCTTC. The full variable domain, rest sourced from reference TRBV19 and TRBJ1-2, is DGGITQSPKYLFRKEGQNVTLSCEQNLNHDAMYWYRQDPGQGLRLIYYSQIVNDFQKGDIAEGYSVSREKKESFPLTVTSAQKNPTAFYLCASSSVPYGYTFGSGTRLTVV.

The CDR3 here is CASSLGPTDTDTQYF. CDR3 coding DNA: TGTGCCAGCAGCTTGGGACCGACGGACACAGATACGCAGTATTTT. J is TRBJ2-3 and V is TRBV7-9, with D possibly being TRBD1 or TRBD2 (5 bases each). Germline CDR1 is SEHNR and CDR2 is FQNEAQ (reference sequence). The length of the CDR3 is 15 residues. Trimming removed 3 bases from V and 2 bases from J, with 12 bases in between. Full variable domain (missing parts from reference TRBV7-9 and TRBJ2-3): DTGVSQNPRHKITKRGQNVTFRCDPISEHNRLYWYRQTLGQGPEFLTYFQNEAQLEKSRLLSDRFSAERPKGSFSTLEIQRTEQGDSAMYLCASSLGPTDTDTQYFGPGTRLTVL.

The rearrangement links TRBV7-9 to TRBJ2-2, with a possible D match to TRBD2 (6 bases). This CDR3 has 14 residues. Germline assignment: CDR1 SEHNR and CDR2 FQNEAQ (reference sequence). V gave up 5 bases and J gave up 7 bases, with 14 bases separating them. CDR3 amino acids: CASSTTREGGELFF. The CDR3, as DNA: TGTGCCAGCAGCACGACTAGGGAAGGCGGGGAGCTGTTTTTT.

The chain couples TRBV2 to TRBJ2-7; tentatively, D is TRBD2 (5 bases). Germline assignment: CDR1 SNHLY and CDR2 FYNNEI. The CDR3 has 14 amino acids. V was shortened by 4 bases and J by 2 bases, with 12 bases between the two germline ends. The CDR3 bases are TGTGCCAGCAGTGTCCAGACTACCCCCTACGAGCAGTACTTC. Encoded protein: CASSVQTTPYEQYF.

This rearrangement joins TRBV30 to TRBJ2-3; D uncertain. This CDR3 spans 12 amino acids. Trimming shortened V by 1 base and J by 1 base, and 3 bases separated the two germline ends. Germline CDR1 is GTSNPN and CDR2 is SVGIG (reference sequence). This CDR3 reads CAWSGGTDTQYF. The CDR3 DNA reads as TGTGCCTGGAGTGGAGGCACAGATACGCAGTATTTT.

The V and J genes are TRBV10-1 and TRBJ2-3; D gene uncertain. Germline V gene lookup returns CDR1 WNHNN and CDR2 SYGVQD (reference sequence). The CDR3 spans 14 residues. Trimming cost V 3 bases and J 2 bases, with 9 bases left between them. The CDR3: CASSEIGITDTQYF. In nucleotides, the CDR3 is TGCGCCAGCAGTGAAATCGGAATCACAGATACGCAGTATTTT.

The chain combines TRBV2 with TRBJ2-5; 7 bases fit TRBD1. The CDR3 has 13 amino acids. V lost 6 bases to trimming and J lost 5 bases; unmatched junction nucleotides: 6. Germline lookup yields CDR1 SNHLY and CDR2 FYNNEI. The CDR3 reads CASRETGYETQYF. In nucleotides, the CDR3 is TGTGCCAGCAGGGAGACAGGGTACGAGACCCAGTACTTC.

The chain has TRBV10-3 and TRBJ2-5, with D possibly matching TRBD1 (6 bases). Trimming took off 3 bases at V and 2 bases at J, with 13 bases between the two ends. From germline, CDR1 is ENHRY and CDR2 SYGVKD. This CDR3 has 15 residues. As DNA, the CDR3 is TGTGCCATCAGTGAAGACACAGGGAAGCAAGAGACCCAGTACTTC. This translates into CAISEDTGKQETQYF.

CDR3 nucleotides: TGTGCCAGCAGCCCAGGGACGGCCCCCCCCAAAATAGGAGGCTACACCTTC. Translated, it gives CASSPGTAPPKIGGYTF. The chain combines TRBV7-8 with TRBJ1-2; D perhaps matches TRBD1 (5 bases). This CDR3 spans 17 amino acids. The germline V and J ends were trimmed by 5 bases and 8 bases, with 27 bases remaining between them. CDR1 and CDR2 from the germline V gene are SGHVS and FQNEAQ.